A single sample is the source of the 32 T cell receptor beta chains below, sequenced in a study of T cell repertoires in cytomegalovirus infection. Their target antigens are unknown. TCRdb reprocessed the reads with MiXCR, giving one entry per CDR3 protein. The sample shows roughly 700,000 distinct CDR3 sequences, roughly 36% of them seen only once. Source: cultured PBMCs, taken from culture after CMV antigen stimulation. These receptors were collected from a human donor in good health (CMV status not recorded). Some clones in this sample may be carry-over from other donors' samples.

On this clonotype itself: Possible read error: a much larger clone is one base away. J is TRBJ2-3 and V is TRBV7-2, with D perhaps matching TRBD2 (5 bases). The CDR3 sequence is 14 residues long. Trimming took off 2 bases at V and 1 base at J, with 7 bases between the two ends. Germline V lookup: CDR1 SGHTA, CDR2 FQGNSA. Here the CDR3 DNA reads TGTGCCAGCAGCTTACAGAGGGGCACAGATACGCAGTATTTT. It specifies CASSLQRGTDTQYF.

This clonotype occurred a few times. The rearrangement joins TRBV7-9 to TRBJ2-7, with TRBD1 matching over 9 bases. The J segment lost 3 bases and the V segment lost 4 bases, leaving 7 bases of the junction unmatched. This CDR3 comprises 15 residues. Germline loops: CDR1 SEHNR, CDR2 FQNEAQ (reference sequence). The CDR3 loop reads CASSYGQGFNYEQYF. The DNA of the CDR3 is TGTGCCAGCAGCTACGGACAGGGGTTTAACTACGAGCAGTACTTC.

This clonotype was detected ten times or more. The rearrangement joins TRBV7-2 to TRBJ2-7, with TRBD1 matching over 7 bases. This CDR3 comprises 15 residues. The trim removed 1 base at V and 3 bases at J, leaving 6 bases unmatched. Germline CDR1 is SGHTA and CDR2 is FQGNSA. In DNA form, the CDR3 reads TGTGCCAGCAGCTTAGGCCTGGACAGGTACTACGAGCAGTACTTC. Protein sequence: CASSLGLDRYYEQYF.

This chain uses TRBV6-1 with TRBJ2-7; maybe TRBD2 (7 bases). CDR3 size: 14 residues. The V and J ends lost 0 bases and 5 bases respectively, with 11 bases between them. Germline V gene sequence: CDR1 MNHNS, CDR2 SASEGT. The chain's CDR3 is CASSEAGGLDEQYF. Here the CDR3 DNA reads TGTGCCAGCAGTGAAGCCGGGGGGCTGGACGAGCAGTACTTC.

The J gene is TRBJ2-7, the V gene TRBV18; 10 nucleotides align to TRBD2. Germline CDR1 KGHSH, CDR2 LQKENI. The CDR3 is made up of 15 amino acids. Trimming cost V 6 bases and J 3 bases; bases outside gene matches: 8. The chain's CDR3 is CASSPAGGGFYEQYF. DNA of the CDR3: TGTGCCAGCTCTCCAGCGGGAGGGGGGTTCTACGAGCAGTACTTC.

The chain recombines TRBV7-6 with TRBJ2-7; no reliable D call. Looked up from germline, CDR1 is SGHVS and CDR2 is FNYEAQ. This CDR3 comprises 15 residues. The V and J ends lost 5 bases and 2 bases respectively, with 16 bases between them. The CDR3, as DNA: TGTGCCAGCAGCCCCCGGGCGGCATCTGCCTACGAGCAGTACTTC. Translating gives CASSPRAASAYEQYF.

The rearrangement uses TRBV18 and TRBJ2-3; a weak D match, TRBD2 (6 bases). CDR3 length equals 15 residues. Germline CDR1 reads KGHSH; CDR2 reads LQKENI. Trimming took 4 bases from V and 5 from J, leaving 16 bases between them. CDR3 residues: CASSLSGGWEDTQYF. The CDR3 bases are TGTGCCAGCTCACTTTCCGGGGGATGGGAAGATACGCAGTATTTT.

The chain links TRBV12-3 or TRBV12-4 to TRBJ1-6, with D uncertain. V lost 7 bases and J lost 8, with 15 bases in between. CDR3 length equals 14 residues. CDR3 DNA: TGTGCCAGCAAAACTACAGACGCGCATTCACCCCTCCACTTT. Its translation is CASKTTDAHSPLHF.

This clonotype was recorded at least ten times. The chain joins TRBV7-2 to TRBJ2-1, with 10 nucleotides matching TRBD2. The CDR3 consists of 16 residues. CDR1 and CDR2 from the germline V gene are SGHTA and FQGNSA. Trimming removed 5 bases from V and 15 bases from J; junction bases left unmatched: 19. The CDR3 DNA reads TGTGCCAGCAGCCCGAACCCCAATGGAGCGGGGGGGCCTTCGTTCTTC. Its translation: CASSPNPNGAGGPSFF.

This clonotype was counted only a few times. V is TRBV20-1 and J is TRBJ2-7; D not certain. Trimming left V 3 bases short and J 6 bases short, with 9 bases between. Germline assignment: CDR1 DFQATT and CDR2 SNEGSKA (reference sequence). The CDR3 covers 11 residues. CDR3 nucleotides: TGCAGTGCTAGTCAGCCCCCCGAGCAGTACTTC. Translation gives CSASQPPEQYF.

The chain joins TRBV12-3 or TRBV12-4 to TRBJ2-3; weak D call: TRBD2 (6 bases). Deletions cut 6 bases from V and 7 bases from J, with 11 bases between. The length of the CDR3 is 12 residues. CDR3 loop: CASSPGLYTQYF. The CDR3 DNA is TGTGCCAGCAGCCCGGGACTCTATACGCAGTATTTT.

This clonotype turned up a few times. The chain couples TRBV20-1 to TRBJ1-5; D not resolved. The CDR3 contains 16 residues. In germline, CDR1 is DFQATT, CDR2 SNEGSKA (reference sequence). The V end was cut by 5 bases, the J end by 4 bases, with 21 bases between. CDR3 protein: CSAQTGLRSNNQPQHF. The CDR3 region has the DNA TGCAGTGCTCAAACGGGCCTCAGGAGTAATAATCAGCCCCAGCATTTT.

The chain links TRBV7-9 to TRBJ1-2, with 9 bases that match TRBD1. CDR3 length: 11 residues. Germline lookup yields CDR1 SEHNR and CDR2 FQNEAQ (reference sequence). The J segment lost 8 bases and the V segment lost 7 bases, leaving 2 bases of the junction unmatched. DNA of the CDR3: TGTGCCAGCAACAGGGGGCCCGGCTACACCTTC. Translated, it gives CASNRGPGYTF.

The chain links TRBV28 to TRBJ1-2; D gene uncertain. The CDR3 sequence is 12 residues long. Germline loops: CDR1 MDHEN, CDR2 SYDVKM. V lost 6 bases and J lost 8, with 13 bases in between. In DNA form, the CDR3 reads TGTGCCAGCAGCCTTGCCTTCCGAGGCTACACCTTC. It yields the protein CASSLAFRGYTF.

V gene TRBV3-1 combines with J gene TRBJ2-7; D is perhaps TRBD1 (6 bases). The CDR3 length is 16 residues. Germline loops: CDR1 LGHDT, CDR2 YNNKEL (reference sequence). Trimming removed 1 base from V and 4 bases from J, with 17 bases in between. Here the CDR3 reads CASSQGSGTLSYEQYF. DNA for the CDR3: TGTGCCAGCAGCCAAGGGTCCGGGACACTGTCGTACGAGCAGTACTTC.

CDR3 protein: CASSLGRYNEKLFF. As DNA, the CDR3 is TGTGCCAGCAGTTTAGGACGGTATAATGAAAAACTGTTTTTT. The chain is built from TRBV12-3 or TRBV12-4 and TRBJ1-4; D remains unclear. With 1 base removed from V and 4 bases from J, the gap between germline ends came to 7 bases. This CDR3 region has 14 residues.

The CDR3 loop reads CASSESVKNTEAFF. The CDR3 DNA reads TGTGCCAGCAGTGAATCGGTGAAGAACACTGAAGCTTTCTTT. The chain uses TRBV6-1 and TRBJ1-1; D call uncertain. The germline V gene encodes CDR1 MNHNS and CDR2 SASEGT. CDR3 size: 14 residues. V was pared by 2 bases and J by 1 base, with 8 bases between.

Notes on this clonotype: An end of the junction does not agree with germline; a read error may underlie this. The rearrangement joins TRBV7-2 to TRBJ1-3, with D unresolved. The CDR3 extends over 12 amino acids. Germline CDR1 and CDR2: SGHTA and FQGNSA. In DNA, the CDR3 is TGTGCCAGCAGCCTAAACGACAACCGGGCAGACTTT. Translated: CASSLNDNRADF.

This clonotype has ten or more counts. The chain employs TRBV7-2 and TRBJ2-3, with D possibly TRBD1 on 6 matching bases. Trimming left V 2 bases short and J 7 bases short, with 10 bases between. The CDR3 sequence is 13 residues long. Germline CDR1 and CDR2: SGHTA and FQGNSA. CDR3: CASSLQGRNTQYF. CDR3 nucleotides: TGTGCCAGCAGCTTACAGGGGCGGAATACGCAGTATTTT. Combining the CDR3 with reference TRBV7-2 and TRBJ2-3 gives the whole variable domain GAGVSQSPSNKVTEKGKDVELRCDPISGHTALYWYRQSLGQGLEFLIYFQGNSAPDKSGLPSDRFSAERTGGSVSTLTIQRTQQEDSAVYLCASSLQGRNTQYFGPGTRLTVL.

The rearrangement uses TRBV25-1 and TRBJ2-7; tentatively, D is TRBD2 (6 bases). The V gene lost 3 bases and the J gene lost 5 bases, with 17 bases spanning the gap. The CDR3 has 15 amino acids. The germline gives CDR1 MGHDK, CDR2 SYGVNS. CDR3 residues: CASSDLTGGSDEQYF. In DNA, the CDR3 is TGTGCCAGCAGTGATCTTACCGGGGGTTCGGACGAGCAGTACTTC.

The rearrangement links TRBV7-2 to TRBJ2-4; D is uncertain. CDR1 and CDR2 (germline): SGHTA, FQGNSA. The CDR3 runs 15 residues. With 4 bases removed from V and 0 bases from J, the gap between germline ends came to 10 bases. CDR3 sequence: CASSSPLLAKNIQYF. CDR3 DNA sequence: TGTGCCAGCAGCTCCCCCTTACTAGCCAAAAACATTCAGTACTTC.

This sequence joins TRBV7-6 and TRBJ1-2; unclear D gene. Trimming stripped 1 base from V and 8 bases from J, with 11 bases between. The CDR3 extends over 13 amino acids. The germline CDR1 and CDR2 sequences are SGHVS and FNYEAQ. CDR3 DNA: TGTGCCAGCAGCTTAGAAGAGTTTTACGGCTACACCTTC. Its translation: CASSLEEFYGYTF.

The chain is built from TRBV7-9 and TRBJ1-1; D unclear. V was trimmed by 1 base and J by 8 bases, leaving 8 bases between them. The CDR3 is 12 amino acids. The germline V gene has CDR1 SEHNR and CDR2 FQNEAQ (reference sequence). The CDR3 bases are TGTGCCAGCAGCTTAGGGTTGACGGAAGCTTTCTTT. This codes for CASSLGLTEAFF.

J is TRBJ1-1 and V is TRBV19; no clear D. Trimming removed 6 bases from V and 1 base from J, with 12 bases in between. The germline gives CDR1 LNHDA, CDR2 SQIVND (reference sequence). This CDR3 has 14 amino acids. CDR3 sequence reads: CASRSESSNTEAFF. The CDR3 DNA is TGTGCCAGTAGATCCGAGAGCTCGAACACTGAAGCTTTCTTT.

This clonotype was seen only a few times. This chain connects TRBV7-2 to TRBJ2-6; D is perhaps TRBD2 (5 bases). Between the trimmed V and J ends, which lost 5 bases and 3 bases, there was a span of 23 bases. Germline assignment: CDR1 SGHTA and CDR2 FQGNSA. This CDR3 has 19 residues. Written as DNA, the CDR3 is TGTGCCAGCAGCCCTCCTGCATCGGACTTAACTCTTGGGGCCAACGTCCTGACTTTC. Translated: CASSPPASDLTLGANVLTF.

The CDR3 DNA follows: TGCGCCAGCAGCCAATTGTCCAGCGGCACAGATACGCAGTATTTT. Encoded protein: CASSQLSSGTDTQYF. The rearrangement links TRBV4-1 to TRBJ2-3; D ambiguous. Germline CDR1 reads MGHRA; CDR2 reads YSYEKL. V was trimmed by 2 bases and J by 1 base, leaving 10 bases between them. The CDR3 spans 15 residues.

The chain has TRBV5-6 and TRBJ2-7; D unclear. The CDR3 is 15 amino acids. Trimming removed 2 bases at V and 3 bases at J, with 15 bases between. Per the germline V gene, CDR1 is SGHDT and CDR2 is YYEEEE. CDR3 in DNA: TGTGCCAGCAGCTTAGGCAGGAACCCCGACTACGAGCAGTACTTC. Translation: CASSLGRNPDYEQYF.

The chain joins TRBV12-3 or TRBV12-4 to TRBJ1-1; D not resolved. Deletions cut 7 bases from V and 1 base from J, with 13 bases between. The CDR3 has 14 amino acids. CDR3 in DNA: TGTGCCAGCACCCAAAATCCAGGGAACACTGAAGCTTTCTTT. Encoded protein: CASTQNPGNTEAFF.

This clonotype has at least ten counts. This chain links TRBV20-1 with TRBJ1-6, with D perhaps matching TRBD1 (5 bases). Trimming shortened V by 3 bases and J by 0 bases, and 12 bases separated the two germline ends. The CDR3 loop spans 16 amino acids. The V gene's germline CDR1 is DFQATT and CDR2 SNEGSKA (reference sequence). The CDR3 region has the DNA TGCAGTGCTAGTTTGGGACGGAGCTCCTATAATTCACCCCTCCACTTT. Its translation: CSASLGRSSYNSPLHF.

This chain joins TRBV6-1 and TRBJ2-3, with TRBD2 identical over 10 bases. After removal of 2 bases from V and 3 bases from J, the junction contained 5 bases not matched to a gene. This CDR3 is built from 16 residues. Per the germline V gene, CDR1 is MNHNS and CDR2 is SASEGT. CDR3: CASSEWGTSATDTQYF. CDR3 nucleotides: TGTGCCAGCAGTGAATGGGGGACTAGCGCTACAGATACGCAGTATTTT.

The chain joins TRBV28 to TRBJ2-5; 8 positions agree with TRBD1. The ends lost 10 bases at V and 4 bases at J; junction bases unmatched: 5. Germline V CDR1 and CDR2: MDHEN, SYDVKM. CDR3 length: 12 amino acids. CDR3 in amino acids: CATTGQGETQYF. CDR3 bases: TGTGCCACCACCGGACAGGGAGAGACCCAGTACTTC.

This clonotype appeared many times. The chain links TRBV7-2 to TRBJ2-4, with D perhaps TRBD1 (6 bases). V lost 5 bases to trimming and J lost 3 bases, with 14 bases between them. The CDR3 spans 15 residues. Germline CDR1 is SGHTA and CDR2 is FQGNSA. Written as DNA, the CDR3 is TGTGCCAGCAGCCAGGGACATACCATCAAAAACATTCAGTACTTC. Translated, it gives CASSQGHTIKNIQYF.